Shown below are 4 T cell receptor beta chains from a single sample sequenced in a study of blood T cell repertoires in COVID-19. Using immunoSEQ multiplex PCR, the repertoire was profiled, and TCRdb retains in-frame clones only, with some absent. This sample carries some 220,000 clones, roughly 81% of them seen once, and the ten largest clones take roughly 4%. The sequenced sample consisted of peripheral blood. The receptors here all came from a man aged 50-60 years with acute or convalescent COVID-19.

V gene TRBV7-9 combines with J gene TRBJ1-1; D not certain. The CDR3 extends over 15 amino acids. Germline V gives CDR1 SEHNR, CDR2 FQNEAQ (reference sequence). Deletions cut 5 bases from V and 0 bases from J, with 13 bases between. The CDR3 DNA follows: TGTGCCAGCAGCCCCGCTGCAGTTATGAACACTGAAGCTTTCTTT. Residues: CASSPAAVMNTEAFF.

The chain employs TRBV12-3 or TRBV12-4 and TRBJ1-5; weak D call: TRBD1 (5 bases). Trimming took off 5 bases at V and 6 bases at J, with 8 bases between the two ends. CDR3 length: 12 amino acids. CDR3 nucleotides: TGTGCCAGCAGTCCAGGGTCTCAGCCCCAGCATTTT. It codes for CASSPGSQPQHF.

This clone was recorded only once. The chain combines TRBV27 with TRBJ1-3, with D tentatively TRBD1 (6 bases). The CDR3 sequence is 18 residues long. CDR1 MNHEY and CDR2 SMNVEV come from the germline V gene (reference sequence). V lost 2 bases and J 0 bases, leaving 17 bases between the germline ends. The CDR3 reads CASSLVTPTGTSGNTIYF. The DNA of the CDR3 is TGTGCCAGCAGTTTAGTCACCCCTACAGGGACCTCTGGAAACACCATATATTTT.

In nucleotides, the CDR3 is TGTGCCAGCACCCCCTGGGGGGCAGGGGGCCAAGAGACCCAGTACTTC. Protein: CASTPWGAGGQETQYF. The chain combines TRBV27 with TRBJ2-5; TRBD1 might be the D (7 bases). V shed 7 bases and J shed 1 base, with 19 bases lying between them. Germline CDR1 reads MNHEY; CDR2 reads SMNVEV (reference sequence). CDR3 size: 16 residues.